This TCR beta chain came from a study of human T cells and chemical hapten exposure. Whole-study findings and limits: PT1 expanded TCR counts correlated positively with patch test score.

TCRdb redid the calling of the RACE reads with MiXCR, one entry per CDR3 protein. The repertoire holds over 85,000 distinct CDR3 sequences, with under 15% as singletons. Remarks on this clonotype: Antigen: not known.

The ends were cut back, 2 bases at V and 0 bases at J, with 8 bases in the middle. CDR3 length: 14 amino acids. The germline CDR1 and CDR2 sequences are SGDLS and YYNGEE. Indicated time point: patch test 1, 2 weeks after DPC sensitization. This sample's treatment: therapeutic diphenylcyclopropenone sensitization with weekly scalp DPC. The rearrangement joins TRBV9 to TRBJ1-1, with D unresolved. The sequenced sample was whole blood, obtained in connection with sensitization to the hapten diphenylcyclopropenone (DPC). This receptor was taken from a woman aged 40 to 50 with alopecia areata. Some clones in this sample may be carry-over from other donors' samples. The CDR3 nucleotides read TGTGCCAGCAGCGTTGATAGGCTGAACACTGAAGCTTTCTTT. The encoded protein is CASSVDRLNTEAFF.